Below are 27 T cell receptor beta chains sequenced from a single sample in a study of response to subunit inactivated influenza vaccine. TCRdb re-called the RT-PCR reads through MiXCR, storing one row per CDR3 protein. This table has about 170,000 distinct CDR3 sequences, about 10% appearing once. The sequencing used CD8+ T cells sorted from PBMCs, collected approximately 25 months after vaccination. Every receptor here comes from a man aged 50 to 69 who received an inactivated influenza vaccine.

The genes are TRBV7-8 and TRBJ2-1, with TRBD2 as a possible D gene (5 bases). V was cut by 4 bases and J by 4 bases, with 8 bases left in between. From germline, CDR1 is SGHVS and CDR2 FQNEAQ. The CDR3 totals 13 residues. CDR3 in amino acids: CASSYRDYNEQFF. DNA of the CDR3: TGTGCCAGCAGCTACCGGGATTACAATGAGCAGTTCTTC.

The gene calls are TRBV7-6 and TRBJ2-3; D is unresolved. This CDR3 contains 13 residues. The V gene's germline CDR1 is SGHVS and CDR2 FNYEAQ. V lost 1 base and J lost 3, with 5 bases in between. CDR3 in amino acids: CASSLGWTDTQYF. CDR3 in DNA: TGTGCCAGCAGCTTAGGCTGGACAGATACGCAGTATTTT.

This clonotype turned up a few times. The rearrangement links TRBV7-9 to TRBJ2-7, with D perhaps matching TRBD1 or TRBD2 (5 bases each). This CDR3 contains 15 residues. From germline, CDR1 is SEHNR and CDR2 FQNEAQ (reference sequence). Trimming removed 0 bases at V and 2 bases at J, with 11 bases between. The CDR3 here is CASSLAVRGTYEQYF. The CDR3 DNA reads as TGTGCCAGCAGCTTAGCGGTGAGGGGAACCTACGAGCAGTACTTC.

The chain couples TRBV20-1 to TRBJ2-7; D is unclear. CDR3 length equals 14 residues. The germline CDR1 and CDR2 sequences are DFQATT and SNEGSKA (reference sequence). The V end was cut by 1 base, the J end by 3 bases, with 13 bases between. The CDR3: CSARANRPFYEQYF. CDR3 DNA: TGCAGTGCTAGAGCAAATCGCCCATTCTACGAGCAGTACTTC.

This CDR3 reads CASSKVTGGADEQYF. CDR3 coding DNA: TGTGCCAGCAGCAAGGTGACAGGGGGCGCGGACGAGCAGTACTTC. V gene TRBV12-3 or TRBV12-4 combines with J gene TRBJ2-7, with 10 bases matching TRBD1. The CDR3 loop spans 15 amino acids. V was pared by 6 bases and J by 5 bases, with 10 bases of the junction left unmatched.

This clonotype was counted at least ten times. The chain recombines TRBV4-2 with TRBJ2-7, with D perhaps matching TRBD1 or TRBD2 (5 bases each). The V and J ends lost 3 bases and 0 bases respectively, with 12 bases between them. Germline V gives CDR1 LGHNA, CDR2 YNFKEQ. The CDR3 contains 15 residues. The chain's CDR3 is CASSQFGASSYEQYF. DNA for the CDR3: TGTGCCAGCAGCCAGTTCGGGGCCTCCTCCTACGAGCAGTACTTC.

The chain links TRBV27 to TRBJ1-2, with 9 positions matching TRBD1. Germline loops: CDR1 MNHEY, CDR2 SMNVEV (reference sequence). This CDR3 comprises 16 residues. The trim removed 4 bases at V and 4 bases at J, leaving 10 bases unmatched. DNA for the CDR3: TGTGCCAGCAGTTGGCAGGGACAGGGACATATCTATGGCTACACCTTC. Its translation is CASSWQGQGHIYGYTF.

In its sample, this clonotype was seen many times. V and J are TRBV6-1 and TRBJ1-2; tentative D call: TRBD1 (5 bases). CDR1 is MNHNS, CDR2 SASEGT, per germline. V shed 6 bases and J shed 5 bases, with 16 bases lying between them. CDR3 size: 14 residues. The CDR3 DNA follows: TGTGCCAGCAGCCCACCGGGACTGTGGTATGGCTACACCTTC. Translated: CASSPPGLWYGYTF.

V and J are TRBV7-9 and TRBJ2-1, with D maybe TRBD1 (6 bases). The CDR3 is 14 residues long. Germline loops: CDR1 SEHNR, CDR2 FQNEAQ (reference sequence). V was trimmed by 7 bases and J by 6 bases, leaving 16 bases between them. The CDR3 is CASTWDKGRNEQFF. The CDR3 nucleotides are TGTGCCAGCACCTGGGACAAGGGACGCAATGAGCAGTTCTTC.

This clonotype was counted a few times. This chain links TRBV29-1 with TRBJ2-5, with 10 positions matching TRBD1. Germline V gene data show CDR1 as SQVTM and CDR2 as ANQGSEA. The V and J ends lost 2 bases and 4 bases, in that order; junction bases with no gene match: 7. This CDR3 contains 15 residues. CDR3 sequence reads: CSVEYSDRGRETQYF. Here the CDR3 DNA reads TGCAGCGTTGAATACAGTGACAGGGGGCGAGAGACCCAGTACTTC.

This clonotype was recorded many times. This CDR3 is CASSNRGPYEQYF. The DNA for the CDR3 is TGTGCCAGCTCAAACAGGGGTCCCTACGAGCAGTACTTC. The chain uses TRBV18 and TRBJ2-7; TRBD1 matches at 7 bases. CDR1 and CDR2 (germline): KGHSH, LQKENI. The CDR3 loop spans 13 amino acids. V shed 5 bases, J shed 2 bases, and the junction held 3 bases outside the gene matches.

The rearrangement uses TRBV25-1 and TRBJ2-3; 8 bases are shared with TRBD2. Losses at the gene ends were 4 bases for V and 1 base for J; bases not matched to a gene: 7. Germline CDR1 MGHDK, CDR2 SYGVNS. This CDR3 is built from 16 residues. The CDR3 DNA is TGTGCCAGCAGTGCAGAGCGGGGGCCTGGCACAGATACGCAGTATTTT. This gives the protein CASSAERGPGTDTQYF. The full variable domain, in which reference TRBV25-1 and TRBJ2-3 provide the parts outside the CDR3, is EADIYQTPRYLVIGTGKKITLECSQTMGHDKMYWYQQDPGMELHLIHYSYGVNSTEKGDLSSESTVSRIRTEHFPLTLESARPSHTSQYLCASSAERGPGTDTQYFGPGTRLTVL.

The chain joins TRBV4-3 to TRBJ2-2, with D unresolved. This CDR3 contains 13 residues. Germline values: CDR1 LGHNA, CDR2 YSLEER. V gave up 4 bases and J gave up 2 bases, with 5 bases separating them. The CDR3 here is CASSRPNTGELFF. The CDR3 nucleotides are TGCGCCAGCAGCCGTCCTAACACCGGGGAGCTGTTTTTT.

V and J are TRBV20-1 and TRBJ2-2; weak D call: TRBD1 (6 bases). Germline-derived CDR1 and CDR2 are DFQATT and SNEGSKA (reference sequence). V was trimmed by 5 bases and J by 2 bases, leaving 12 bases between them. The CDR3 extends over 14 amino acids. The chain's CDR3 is CSAGDTGNTGELFF. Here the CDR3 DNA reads TGCAGTGCTGGGGACACAGGCAACACCGGGGAGCTGTTTTTT.

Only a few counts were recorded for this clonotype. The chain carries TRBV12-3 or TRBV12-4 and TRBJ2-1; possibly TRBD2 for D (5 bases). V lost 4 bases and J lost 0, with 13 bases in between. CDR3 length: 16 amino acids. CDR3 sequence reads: CASSWPGESSYNEQFF. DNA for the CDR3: TGTGCCAGCAGTTGGCCCGGGGAGTCCTCCTACAATGAGCAGTTCTTC.

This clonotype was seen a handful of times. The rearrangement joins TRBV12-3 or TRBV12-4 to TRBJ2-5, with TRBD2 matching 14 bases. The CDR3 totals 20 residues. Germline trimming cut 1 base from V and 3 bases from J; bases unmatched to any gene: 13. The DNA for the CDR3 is TGTGCCAGCAGTTTAGTAATGGGGGGACTAGCGGGAGTTGAAGAAGAGACCCAGTACTTC. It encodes CASSLVMGGLAGVEEETQYF.

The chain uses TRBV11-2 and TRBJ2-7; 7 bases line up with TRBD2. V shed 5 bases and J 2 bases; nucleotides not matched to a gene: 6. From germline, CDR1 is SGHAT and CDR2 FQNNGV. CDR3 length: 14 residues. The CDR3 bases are TGTGCCAGCAGCGGGGAGGGCTGGCCCTACGAGCAGTACTTC. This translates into CASSGEGWPYEQYF. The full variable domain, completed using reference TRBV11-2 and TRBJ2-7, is EAGVAQSPRYKIIEKRQSVAFWCNPISGHATLYWYQQILGQGPKLLIQFQNNGVVDDSQLPKDRFSAERLKGVDSTLKIQPAKLEDSAVYLCASSGEGWPYEQYFGPGTRLTVT.

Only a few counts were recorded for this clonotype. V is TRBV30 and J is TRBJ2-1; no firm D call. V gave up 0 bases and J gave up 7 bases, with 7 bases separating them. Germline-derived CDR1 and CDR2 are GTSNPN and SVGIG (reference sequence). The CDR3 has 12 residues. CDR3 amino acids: CAWSVVGNEQFF. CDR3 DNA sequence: TGTGCCTGGAGTGTAGTGGGAAATGAGCAGTTCTTC.

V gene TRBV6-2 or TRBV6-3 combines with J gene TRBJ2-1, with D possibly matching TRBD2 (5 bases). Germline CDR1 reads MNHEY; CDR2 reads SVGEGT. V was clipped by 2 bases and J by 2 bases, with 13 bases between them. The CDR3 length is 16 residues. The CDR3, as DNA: TGTGCCAGCAGTTACGGGAGTACGGCTACCTACAATGAGCAGTTCTTC. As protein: CASSYGSTATYNEQFF.

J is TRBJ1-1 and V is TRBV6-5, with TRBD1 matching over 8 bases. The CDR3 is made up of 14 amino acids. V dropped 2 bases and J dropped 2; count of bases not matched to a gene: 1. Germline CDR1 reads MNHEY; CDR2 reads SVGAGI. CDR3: CASSYGTGNTEAFF. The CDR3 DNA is TGTGCCAGCAGTTACGGGACAGGTAACACTGAAGCTTTCTTT.

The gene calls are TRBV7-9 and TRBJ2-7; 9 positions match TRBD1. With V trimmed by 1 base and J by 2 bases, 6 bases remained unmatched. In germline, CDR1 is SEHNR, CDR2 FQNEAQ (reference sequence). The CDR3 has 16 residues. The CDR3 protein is CASSLDPGTGTYEQYF. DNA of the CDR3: TGTGCCAGCAGCTTAGACCCCGGGACAGGGACCTACGAGCAGTACTTC.

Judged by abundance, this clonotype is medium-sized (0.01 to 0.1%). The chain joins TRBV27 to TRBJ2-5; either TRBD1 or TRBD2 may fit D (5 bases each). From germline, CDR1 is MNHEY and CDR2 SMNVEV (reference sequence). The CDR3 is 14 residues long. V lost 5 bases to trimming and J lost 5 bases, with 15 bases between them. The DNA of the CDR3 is TGTGCCAGCAGTCATGGGACGCACGGGGAGACCCAGTACTTC. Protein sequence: CASSHGTHGETQYF.

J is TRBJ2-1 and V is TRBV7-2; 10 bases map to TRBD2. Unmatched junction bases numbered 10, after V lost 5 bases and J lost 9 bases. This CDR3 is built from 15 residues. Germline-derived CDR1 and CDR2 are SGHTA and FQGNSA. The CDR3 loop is CASSTGLAPGSEQFF. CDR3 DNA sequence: TGTGCCAGCAGCACGGGACTAGCGCCCGGGAGTGAGCAGTTCTTC.

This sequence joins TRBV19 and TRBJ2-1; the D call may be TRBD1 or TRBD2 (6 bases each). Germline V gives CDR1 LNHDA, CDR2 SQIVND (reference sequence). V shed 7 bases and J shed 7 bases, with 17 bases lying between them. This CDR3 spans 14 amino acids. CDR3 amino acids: CASTVGGRVNEQFF. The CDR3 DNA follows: TGTGCCAGTACGGTGGGGGGCCGGGTTAATGAGCAGTTCTTC.

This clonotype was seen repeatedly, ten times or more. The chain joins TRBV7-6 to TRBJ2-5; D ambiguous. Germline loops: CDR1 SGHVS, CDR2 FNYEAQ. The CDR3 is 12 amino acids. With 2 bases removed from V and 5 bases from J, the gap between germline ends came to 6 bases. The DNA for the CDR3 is TGTGCCAGCAGCTTAACTCGGGAGACCCAGTACTTC. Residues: CASSLTRETQYF.

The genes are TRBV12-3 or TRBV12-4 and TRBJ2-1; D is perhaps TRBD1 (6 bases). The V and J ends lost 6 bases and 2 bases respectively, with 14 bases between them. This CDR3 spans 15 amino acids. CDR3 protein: CASRETGRTYNEQFF. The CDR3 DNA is TGTGCCAGCAGGGAGACAGGTCGAACCTACAATGAGCAGTTCTTC.

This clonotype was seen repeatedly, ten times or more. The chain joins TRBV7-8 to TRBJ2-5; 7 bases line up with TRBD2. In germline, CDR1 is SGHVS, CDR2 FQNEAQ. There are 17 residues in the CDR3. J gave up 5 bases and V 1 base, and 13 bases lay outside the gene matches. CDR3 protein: CASSLVVAGEVVETQYF. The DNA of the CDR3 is TGTGCCAGCAGCTTAGTGGTTGCGGGAGAGGTTGTGGAGACCCAGTACTTC.